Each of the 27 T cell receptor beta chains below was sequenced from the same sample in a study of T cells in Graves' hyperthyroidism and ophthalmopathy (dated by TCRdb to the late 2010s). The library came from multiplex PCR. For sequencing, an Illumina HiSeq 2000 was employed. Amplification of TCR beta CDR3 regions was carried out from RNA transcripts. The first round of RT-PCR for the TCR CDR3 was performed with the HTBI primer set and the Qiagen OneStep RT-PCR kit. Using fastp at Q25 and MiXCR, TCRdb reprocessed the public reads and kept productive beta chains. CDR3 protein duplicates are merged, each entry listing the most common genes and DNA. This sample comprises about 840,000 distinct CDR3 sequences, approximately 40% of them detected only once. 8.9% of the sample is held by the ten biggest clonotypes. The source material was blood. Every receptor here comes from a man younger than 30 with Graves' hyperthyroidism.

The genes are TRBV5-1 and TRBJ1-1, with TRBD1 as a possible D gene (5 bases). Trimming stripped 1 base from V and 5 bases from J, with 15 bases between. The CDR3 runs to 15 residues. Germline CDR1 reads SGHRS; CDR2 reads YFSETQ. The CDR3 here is CASSLSWGVRTEAFF. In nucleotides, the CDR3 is TGCGCCAGCAGCTTGTCTTGGGGGGTGAGGACTGAAGCTTTCTTT.

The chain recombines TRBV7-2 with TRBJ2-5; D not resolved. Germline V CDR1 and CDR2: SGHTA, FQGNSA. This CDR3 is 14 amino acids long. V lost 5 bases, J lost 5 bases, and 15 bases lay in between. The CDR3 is CASSGVPVRETQYF. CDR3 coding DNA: TGTGCCAGCAGCGGCGTCCCCGTCCGGGAGACCCAGTACTTC.

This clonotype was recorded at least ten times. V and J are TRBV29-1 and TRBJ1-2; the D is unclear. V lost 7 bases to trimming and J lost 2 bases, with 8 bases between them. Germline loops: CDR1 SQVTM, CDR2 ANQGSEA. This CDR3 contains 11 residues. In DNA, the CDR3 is TGCAGCGCAACAGAAAACTATGGCTACACCTTC. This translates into CSATENYGYTF.

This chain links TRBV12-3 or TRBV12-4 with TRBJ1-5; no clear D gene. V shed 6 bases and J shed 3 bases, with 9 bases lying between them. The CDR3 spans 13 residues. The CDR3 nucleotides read TGTGCCAGCAGCAGGACGGACAATCAGCCCCAGCATTTT. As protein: CASSRTDNQPQHF.

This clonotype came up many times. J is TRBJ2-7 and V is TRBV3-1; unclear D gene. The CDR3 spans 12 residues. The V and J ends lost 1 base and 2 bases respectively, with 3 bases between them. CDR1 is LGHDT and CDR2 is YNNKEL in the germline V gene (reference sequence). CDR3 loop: CASSQGPYEQYF. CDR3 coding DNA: TGTGCCAGCAGCCAAGGACCCTACGAGCAGTACTTC.

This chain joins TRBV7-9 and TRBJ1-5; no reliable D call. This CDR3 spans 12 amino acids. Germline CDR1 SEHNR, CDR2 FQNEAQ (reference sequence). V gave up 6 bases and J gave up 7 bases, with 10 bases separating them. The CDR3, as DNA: TGTGCCAGCAGTGGTCAGAAGCAGCCCCAGCATTTT. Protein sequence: CASSGQKQPQHF. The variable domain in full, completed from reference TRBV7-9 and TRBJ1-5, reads DTGVSQNPRHKITKRGQNVTFRCDPISEHNRLYWYRQTLGQGPEFLTYFQNEAQLEKSRLLSDRFSAERPKGSFSTLEIQRTEQGDSAMYLCASSGQKQPQHFGDGTRLSIL.

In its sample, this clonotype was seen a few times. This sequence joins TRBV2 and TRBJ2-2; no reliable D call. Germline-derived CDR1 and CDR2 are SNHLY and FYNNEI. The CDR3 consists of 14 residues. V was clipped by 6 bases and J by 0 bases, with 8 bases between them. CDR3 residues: CASRLGTNTGELFF. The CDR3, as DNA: TGTGCCAGCAGGCTGGGCACGAACACCGGGGAGCTGTTTTTT.

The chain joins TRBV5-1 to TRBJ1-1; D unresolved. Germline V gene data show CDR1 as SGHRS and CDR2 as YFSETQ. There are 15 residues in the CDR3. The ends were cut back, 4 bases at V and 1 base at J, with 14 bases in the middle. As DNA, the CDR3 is TGCGCCAGCAGCCTTTTGGGAGTTCAGAACACTGAAGCTTTCTTT. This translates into CASSLLGVQNTEAFF.

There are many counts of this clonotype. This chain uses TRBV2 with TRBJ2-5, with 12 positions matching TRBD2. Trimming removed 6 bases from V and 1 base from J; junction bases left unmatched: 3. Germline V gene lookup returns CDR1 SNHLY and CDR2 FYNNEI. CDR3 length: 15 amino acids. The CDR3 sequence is CASRRTSGAQETQYF. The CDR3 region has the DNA TGTGCCAGCAGACGGACTAGCGGGGCCCAAGAGACCCAGTACTTC. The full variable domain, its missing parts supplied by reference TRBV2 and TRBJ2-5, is EPEVTQTPSHQVTQMGQEVILRCVPISNHLYFYWYRQILGQKVEFLVSFYNNEISEKSEIFDDQFSVERPDGSNFTLKIRSTKLEDSAMYFCASRRTSGAQETQYFGPGTRLLVL.

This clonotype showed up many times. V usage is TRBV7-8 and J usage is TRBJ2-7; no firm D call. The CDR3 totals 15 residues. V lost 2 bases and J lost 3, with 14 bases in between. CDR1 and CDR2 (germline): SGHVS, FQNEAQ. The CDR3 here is CASSLSELPLYEQYF. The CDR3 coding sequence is TGTGCCAGCAGCTTATCAGAGTTACCCCTCTACGAGCAGTACTTC.

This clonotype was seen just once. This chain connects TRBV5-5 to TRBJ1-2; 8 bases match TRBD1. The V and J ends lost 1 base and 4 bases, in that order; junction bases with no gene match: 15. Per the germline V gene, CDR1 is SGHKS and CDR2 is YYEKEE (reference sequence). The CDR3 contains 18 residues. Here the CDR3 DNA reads TGTGCCAGCAGCTTGCGTGGGTCCGGGACAGGATTCATCTATGGCTACACCTTC. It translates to CASSLRGSGTGFIYGYTF.

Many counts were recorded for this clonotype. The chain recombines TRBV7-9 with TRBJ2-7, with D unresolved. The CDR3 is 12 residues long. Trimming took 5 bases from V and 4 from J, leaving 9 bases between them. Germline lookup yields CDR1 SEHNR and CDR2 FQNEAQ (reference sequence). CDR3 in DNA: TGTGCCAGCAGCCCCGACGAGTACGAGCAGTACTTC. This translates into CASSPDEYEQYF.

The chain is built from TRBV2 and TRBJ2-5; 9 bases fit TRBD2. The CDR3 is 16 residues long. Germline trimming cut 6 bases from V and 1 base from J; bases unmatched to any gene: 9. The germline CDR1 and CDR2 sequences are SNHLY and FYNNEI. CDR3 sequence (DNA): TGTGCCAGCAGCCACCGGCGCGGGGGGGGCCAAGAGACCCAGTACTTC. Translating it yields CASSHRRGGGQETQYF.

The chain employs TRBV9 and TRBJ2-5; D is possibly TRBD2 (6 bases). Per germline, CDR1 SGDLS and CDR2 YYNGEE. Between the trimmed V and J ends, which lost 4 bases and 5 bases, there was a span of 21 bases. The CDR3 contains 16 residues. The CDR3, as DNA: TGTGCCAGCAGCATAGAGGGGAGGAGGAAGGGGGAGACCCAGTACTTC. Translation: CASSIEGRRKGETQYF.

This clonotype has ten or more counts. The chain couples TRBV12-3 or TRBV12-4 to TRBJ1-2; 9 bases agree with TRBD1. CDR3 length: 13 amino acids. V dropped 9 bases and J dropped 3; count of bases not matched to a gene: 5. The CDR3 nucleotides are TGTGCCAGTACAGGGGGCGCCCACTATGGCTACACCTTC. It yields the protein CASTGGAHYGYTF.

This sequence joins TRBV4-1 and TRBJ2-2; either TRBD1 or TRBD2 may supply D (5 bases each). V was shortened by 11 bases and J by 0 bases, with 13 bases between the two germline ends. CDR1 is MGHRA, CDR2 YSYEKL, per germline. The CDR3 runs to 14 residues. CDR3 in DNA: TGCGCCTGCCTTCGGGGACCGAACACCGGGGAGCTGTTTTTT. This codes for CACLRGPNTGELFF.

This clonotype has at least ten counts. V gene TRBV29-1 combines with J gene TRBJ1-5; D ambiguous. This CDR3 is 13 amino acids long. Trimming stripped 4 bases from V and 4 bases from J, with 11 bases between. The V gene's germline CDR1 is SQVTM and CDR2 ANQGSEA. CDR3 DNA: TGCAGCGTTGGGGCAGGCCTTAATCAGCCCCAGCATTTT. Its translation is CSVGAGLNQPQHF.

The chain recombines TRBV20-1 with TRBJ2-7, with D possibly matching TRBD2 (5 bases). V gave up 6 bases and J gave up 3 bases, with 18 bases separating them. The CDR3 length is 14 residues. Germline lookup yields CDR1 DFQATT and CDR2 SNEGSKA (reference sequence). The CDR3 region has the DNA TGCAGTGCGTCTCCCAGCGGCCCCTACTACGAGCAGTACTTC. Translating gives CSASPSGPYYEQYF.

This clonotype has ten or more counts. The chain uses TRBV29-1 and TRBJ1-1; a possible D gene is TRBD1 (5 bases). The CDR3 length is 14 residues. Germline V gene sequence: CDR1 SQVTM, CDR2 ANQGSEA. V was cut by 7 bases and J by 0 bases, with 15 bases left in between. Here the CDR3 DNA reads TGCAGCGGAAGGGGCTCGGCCATGAACACTGAAGCTTTCTTT. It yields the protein CSGRGSAMNTEAFF.

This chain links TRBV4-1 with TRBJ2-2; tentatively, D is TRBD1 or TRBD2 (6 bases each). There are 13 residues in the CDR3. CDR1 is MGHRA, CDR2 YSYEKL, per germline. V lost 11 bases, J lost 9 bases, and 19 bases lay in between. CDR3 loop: CAPEGEVDRELFF. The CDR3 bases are TGCGCCCCGGAGGGGGAAGTAGACCGGGAGCTGTTTTTT.

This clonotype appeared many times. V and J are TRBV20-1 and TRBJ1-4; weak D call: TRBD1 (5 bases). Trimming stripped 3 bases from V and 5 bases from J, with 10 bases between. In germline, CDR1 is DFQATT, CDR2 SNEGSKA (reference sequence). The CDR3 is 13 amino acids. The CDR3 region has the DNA TGCAGTGCTAGGCAGCGGGGCAATGAAAAACTGTTTTTT. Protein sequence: CSARQRGNEKLFF.

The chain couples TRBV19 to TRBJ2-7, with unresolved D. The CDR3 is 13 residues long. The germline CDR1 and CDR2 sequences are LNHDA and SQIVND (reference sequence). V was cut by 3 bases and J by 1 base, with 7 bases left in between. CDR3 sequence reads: CASSIEPSYEQYF. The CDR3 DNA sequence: TGTGCCAGTAGTATTGAACCATCCTACGAGCAGTACTTC.

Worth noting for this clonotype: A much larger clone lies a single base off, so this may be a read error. The CDR3 loop is CAISESATGTYGYTF. The CDR3 bases are TGTGCCATCAGTGAGTCCGCGACAGGGACCTATGGCTACACCTTC. The chain recombines TRBV10-3 with TRBJ1-2; TRBD1 aligns across 7 bases. This CDR3 region has 15 residues. V dropped 0 bases and J dropped 4; count of bases not matched to a gene: 5. Germline V gene lookup returns CDR1 ENHRY and CDR2 SYGVKD.

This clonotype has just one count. The CDR3: CASSQDGSWFTEAFF. CDR3 nucleotide sequence: TGCGCCAGCAGCCAAGATGGGAGCTGGTTCACTGAAGCTTTCTTT. This chain links TRBV4-3 with TRBJ1-1; D unclear. Per the germline V gene, CDR1 is LGHNA and CDR2 is YSLEER. Trimming took off 0 bases at V and 4 bases at J, with 12 bases between the two ends. This CDR3 is 15 amino acids long.

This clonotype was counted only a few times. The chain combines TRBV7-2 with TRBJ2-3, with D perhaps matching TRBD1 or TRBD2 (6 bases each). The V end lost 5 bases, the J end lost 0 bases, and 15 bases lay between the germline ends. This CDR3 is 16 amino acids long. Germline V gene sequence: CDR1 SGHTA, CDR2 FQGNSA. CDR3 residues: CASSLRRGTSTDTQYF. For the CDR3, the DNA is TGTGCCAGCAGCCTCAGGAGGGGGACTAGCACAGATACGCAGTATTTT. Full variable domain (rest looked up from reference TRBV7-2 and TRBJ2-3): GAGVSQSPSNKVTEKGKDVELRCDPISGHTALYWYRQSLGQGLEFLIYFQGNSAPDKSGLPSDRFSAERTGGSVSTLTIQRTQQEDSAVYLCASSLRRGTSTDTQYFGPGTRLTVL.

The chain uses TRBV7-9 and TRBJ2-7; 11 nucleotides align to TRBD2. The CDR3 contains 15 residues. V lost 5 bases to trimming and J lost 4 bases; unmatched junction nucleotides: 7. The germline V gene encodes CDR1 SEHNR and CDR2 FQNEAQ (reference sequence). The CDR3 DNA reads TGTGCCAGCAGCACGGGGACTAGCGGATTATACGAGCAGTACTTC. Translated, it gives CASSTGTSGLYEQYF.

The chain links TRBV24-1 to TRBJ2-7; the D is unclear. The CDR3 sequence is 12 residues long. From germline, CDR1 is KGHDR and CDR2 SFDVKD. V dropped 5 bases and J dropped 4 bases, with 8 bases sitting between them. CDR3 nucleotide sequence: TGTGCCACCAGTGCCCCGACATACGAGCAGTACTTC. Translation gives CATSAPTYEQYF.